This note documents a single TCR beta chain sequence. The data belong to a study of spatial heterogeneity in lung cancer. CDR3 size: 14 residues. With 4 bases removed from V and 2 bases from J, the gap between germline ends came to 10 bases. Per the germline V gene, CDR1 is KGHDR and CDR2 is SFDVKD. TCRdb redid the calling of the 5' RACE reads with MiXCR, one entry per CDR3 protein. The table has more than 65,000 distinct CDR3 sequences, 8% seen once. Described time point: sample taken at primary tumor resection. This TCR came from a male donor with early-stage non-small cell lung cancer. The gene calls are TRBV24-1 and TRBJ1-2; D gene ambiguous. Sequenced here: PBMCs, sampled at surgery. In nucleotides, the CDR3 is TGTGCCACCAGTGACACCGGGAAAAACTATGGCTACACCTTC. This sequence encodes CATSDTGKNYGYTF.